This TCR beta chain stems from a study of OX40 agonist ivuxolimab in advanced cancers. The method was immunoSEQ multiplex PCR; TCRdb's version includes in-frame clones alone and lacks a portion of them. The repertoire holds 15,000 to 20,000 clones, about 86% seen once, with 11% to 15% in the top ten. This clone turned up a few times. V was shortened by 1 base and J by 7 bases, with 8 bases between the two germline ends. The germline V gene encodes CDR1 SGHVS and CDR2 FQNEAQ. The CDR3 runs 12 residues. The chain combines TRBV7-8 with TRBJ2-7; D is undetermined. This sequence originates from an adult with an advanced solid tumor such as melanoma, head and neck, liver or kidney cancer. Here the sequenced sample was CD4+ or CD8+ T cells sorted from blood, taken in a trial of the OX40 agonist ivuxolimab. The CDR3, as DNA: TGTGCCAGCAGCTTAGGGGTCCGGGAGCAGTACTTC. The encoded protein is CASSLGVREQYF. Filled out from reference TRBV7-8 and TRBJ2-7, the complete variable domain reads GAGVSQSPRYKVAKRGQDVALRCDPISGHVSLFWYQQALGQGPEFLTYFQNEAQLDKSGLPSDRFFAERPEGSVSTLKIQRTQQEDSAVYLCASSLGVREQYFGPGTRLTVT.